This TCR beta chain comes out of a study of T cell repertoires in cytomegalovirus infection. Study context: HLA-C-restricted CMV epitopes, recently identified, and well-studied HLA-B-restricted ones were used by the study. Evidence of both CMV infection and a matching HLA type came from public TCR beta signatures. Whole-study findings and limits: Of the TCR beta families, the public ones yielded a cumulative frequency that identified carriers of CMV plus the relevant HLA. It was HLA-C-restricted CMV-specific TCR beta clonotypes that dominated the response ex vivo.

Comments on this clonotype: Its antigen is still unknown.

From the reads, TCRdb called clonotypes with MiXCR, one entry per CDR3 protein. The repertoire holds approximately 1,000,000 distinct CDR3 sequences, with about a third as singletons. This CDR3 has 14 amino acids. V was clipped by 6 bases and J by 2 bases, with 12 bases between them. CDR1 and CDR2 (germline): LNHNV, YYDKDF (reference sequence). The material was cultured CD8+ T cells from PBMCs, obtained from culture after CMV antigen stimulation. This clonotype originated in a human donor in good health (CMV status not recorded). Some clones in this sample may be carry-over from other donors' samples. The chain employs TRBV15 and TRBJ2-3; D call uncertain. For the CDR3, the DNA is TGTGCCACCAGATATCGGCTACTCACAGATACGCAGTATTTT. As protein: CATRYRLLTDTQYF.